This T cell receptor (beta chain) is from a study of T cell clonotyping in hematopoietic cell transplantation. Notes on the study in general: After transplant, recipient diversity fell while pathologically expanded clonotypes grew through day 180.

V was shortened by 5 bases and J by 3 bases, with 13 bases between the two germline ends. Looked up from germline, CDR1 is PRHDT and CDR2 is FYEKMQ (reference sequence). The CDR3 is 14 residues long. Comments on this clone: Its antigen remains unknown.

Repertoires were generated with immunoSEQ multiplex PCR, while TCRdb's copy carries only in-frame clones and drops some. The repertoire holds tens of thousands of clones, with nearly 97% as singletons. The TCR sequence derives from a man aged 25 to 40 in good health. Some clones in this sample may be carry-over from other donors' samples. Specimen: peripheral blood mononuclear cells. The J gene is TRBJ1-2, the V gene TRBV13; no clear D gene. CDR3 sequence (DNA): TGTGCCAGCAGCCCGCACGGTGACCACTATGGCTACACCTTC. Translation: CASSPHGDHYGYTF.